Below, one T cell receptor (beta chain) is given with its context. This entry comes from a study of T cell changes during pregnancy in multiple sclerosis. Repertoires were generated with immunoSEQ multiplex PCR, while TCRdb's copy carries only in-frame clones and drops some. This table has some 50,000 clones, 90% to 95% appearing once. Trimming took 6 bases from V and 2 from J; bases not matched to a gene: 9. This CDR3 spans 14 amino acids. The V gene's germline CDR1 is SQVTM and CDR2 ANQGSEA. Material: CD4+ T cells from peripheral blood mononuclear cells, obtained in the second trimester of pregnancy. This TCR came from a female donor with multiple sclerosis, enrolled in a pregnancy study. V is TRBV29-1 and J is TRBJ1-2, with 7 bases aligning to TRBD1. In DNA, the CDR3 is TGCAGCGTATCCCCGGGACAGCAGAACTATGGCTACACCTTC. It encodes CSVSPGQQNYGYTF.